Reported below is one T cell receptor beta chain. As handled by the study authors: From reference gene primer amplification, estimates of nucleated cell counts were derived. Using immunoSEQ multiplex PCR, the repertoire was profiled, and TCRdb retains in-frame clones only, with some absent. D and trimming come from the DNA, and the V and J calls and clone size come from that table. The table has about 59,000 clones, over 75% seen once. This sample was taken from a study of blood T cell repertoires in COVID-19. Study summary: Specimens from acute and convalescent COVID-19 originated in the United States, Italy and Spain. Sources were T cells, B-cell-depleted T cells, or PBMCs; the material itself was cDNA or gDNA.

The germline V and J ends were trimmed by 3 bases and 2 bases, with 11 bases remaining between them. The CDR3 consists of 15 residues. Germline V gives CDR1 SGHTA, CDR2 FQGNSA. The chain uses TRBV7-2 and TRBJ2-1; TRBD2 is a possible D gene (6 bases). Material: peripheral blood. This receptor was identified in a man aged 55 to 69 with active or convalescent COVID-19. The CDR3 loop reads CASSLSGSAYNEQFF. In DNA, the CDR3 is TGTGCCAGCAGCTTGAGCGGGTCAGCCTACAATGAGCAGTTCTTC.